The 9 T cell receptor beta chains presented below share a single source sample, sequenced in a study of shared clonotypes between healthy human individuals. Assay: immunoSEQ multiplex PCR; the TCRdb copy retains only in-frame clones and omits some. Of 2 million to 2.5 million clones in the sample, around 90% were seen once. Source material: naive CD4+ T cells from PBMCs. Documented subset: CD45RA+ positively selected. The receptor source for this set is a man between 18 and 35 years old in good health. Some clones in this sample may be carry-over from other donors' samples.

This clone was observed a few times. The V call is TRBV10-1, the J call TRBJ2-5; D remains ambiguous. This CDR3 contains 14 residues. V was cut by 5 bases and J by 2 bases, with 12 bases left in between. Per the germline V gene, CDR1 is WNHNN and CDR2 is SYGVQD (reference sequence). CDR3 region: CASSPGTIQETQYF. The CDR3 DNA follows: TGCGCCAGCAGTCCCGGTACCATACAAGAGACCCAGTACTTC.

This rearrangement joins TRBV6-5 to TRBJ2-3; D is uncertain. CDR3 size: 14 residues. Germline lookup yields CDR1 MNHEY and CDR2 SVGAGI. V lost 2 bases and J 3 bases, leaving 9 bases between the germline ends. The CDR3 spells CASSYTVVTDTQYF. DNA of the CDR3: TGTGCCAGCAGTTACACGGTCGTGACAGATACGCAGTATTTT.

The chain joins TRBV7-9 to TRBJ2-2; 10 nucleotides line up with TRBD2. Unmatched junction bases numbered 7, after V lost 3 bases and J lost 6 bases. CDR3 size: 16 residues. CDR1 SEHNR and CDR2 FQNEAQ come from the germline V gene (reference sequence). CDR3 loop: CASSFSSSGGAGELFF. CDR3 DNA sequence: TGTGCCAGCAGCTTTTCATCGAGCGGGGGGGCCGGGGAGCTGTTTTTT. The whole variable domain, filled in from reference TRBV7-9 and TRBJ2-2, reads DTGVSQNPRHKITKRGQNVTFRCDPISEHNRLYWYRQTLGQGPEFLTYFQNEAQLEKSRLLSDRFSAERPKGSFSTLEIQRTEQGDSAMYLCASSFSSSGGAGELFFGEGSRLTVL.

This chain connects TRBV7-3 to TRBJ2-2, with 9 bases identical to TRBD1. This CDR3 contains 15 residues. Germline V CDR1 and CDR2: SGHTA, FQGTGA. Trimming removed 4 bases from V and 4 bases from J; junction bases left unmatched: 4. CDR3 bases: TGTGCCAGCAGCTCTACAGGGGGCGGCACCGGGGAGCTGTTTTTT. Its protein is CASSSTGGGTGELFF.

This clone was detected only once. This sample includes further DNA sequences coding for the same CDR3. The chain recombines TRBV18 with TRBJ1-5; a possible D gene is TRBD1 (6 bases). This CDR3 comprises 15 residues. Germline values: CDR1 KGHSH, CDR2 LQKENI. The V and J ends lost 2 bases and 4 bases respectively, with 12 bases between them. DNA of the CDR3: TGTGCCAGCTCACCAATACAGGGTAGTAATCAGCCCCAGCATTTT. Its translation: CASSPIQGSNQPQHF.

This clone was seen a single time. This sequence joins TRBV18 and TRBJ2-4; no clear D. Germline assignment: CDR1 KGHSH and CDR2 LQKENI. Trimming left V 3 bases short and J 2 bases short, with 8 bases between. The CDR3 covers 14 residues. The CDR3 region is CASSPNRPKNIQYF. The CDR3 bases are TGTGCCAGCTCACCTAATCGGCCCAAAAACATTCAGTACTTC.

The chain carries TRBV4-3 and TRBJ2-3, with D possibly matching TRBD1 (5 bases). Germline CDR1 reads LGHNA; CDR2 reads YSLEER. The CDR3 extends over 13 amino acids. Trimming cost V 8 bases and J 7 bases, with 16 bases left between them. This CDR3 is CASGAWDGNTQYF. CDR3 coding DNA: TGCGCCAGCGGGGCGTGGGATGGGAATACGCAGTATTTT.

The chain employs TRBV9 and TRBJ2-3; D possibly corresponds to TRBD2 (5 bases). V was clipped by 1 base and J by 1 base, with 10 bases between them. There are 15 residues in the CDR3. CDR1 SGDLS and CDR2 YYNGEE come from the germline V gene. The CDR3: CASSVLSGGTDTQYF. The DNA for the CDR3 is TGTGCCAGCAGCGTATTGAGCGGAGGCACAGATACGCAGTATTTT. The full variable domain, rest sourced from reference TRBV9 and TRBJ2-3, is DSGVTQTPKHLITATGQRVTLRCSPRSGDLSVYWYQQSLDQGLQFLIQYYNGEERAKGNILERFSAQQFPDLHSELNLSSLELGDSALYFCASSVLSGGTDTQYFGPGTRLTVL.

The CDR3 sequence is CASSSRPGRSEAFF. In DNA form, the CDR3 reads TGTGCCAGCAGTTCCCGACCCGGGCGGTCTGAAGCTTTCTTT. V gene TRBV27 combines with J gene TRBJ1-1; D not resolved. The V gene lost 4 bases and the J gene lost 6 bases, with 15 bases spanning the gap. Germline V gene sequence: CDR1 MNHEY, CDR2 SMNVEV (reference sequence). The CDR3 is 14 residues long.